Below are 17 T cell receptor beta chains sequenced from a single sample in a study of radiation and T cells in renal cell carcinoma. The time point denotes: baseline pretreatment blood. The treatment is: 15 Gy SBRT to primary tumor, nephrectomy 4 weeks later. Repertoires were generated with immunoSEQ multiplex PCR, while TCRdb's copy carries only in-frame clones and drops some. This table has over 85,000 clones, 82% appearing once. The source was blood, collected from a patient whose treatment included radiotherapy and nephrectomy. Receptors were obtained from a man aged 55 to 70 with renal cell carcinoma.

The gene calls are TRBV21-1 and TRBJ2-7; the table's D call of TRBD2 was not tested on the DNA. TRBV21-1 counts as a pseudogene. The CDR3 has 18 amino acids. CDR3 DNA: TGTGCCAGCAGGGGGAGGAGGACTAGCGAAACCCACTCCTACGAGCAGTACTTC. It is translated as CASRGRRTSETHSYEQYF.

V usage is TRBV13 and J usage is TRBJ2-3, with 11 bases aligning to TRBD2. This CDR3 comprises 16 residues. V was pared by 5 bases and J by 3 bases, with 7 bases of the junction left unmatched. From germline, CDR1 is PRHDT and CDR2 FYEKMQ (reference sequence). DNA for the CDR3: TGTGCCAGCAGCCCACCTACTAGCGGGAGAACAGATACGCAGTATTTT. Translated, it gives CASSPPTSGRTDTQYF.

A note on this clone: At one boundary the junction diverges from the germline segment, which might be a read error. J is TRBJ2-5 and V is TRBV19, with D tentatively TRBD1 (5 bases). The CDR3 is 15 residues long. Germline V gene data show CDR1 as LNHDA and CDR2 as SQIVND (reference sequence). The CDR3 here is CASSIGSGHQETQYF. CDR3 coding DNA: TGTGCCAGTAGTATAGGTTCAGGGCACCAGGAGACCCAGTACTTC.

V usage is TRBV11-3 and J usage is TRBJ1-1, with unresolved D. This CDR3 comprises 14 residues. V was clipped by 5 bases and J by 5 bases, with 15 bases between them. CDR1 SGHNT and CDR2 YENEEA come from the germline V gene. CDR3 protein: CASSPGPGWTEAFF. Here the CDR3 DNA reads TGTGCCAGCAGCCCTGGGCCGGGGTGGACTGAAGCTTTCTTT.

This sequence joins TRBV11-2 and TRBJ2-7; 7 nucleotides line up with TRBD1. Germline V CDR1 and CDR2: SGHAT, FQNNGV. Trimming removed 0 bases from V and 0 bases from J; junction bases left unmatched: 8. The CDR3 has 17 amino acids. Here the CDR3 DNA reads TGTGCCAGCAGCTTAGATCCTGGGACAGTCAGCTCCTACGAGCAGTACTTC. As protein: CASSLDPGTVSSYEQYF.

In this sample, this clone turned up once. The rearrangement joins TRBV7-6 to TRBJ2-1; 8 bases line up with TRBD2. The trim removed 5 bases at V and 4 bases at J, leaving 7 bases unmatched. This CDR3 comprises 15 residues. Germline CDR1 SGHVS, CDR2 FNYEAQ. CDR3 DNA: TGTGCCAGCAGCCCCGGGACTAGTGAATACAATGAGCAGTTCTTC. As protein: CASSPGTSEYNEQFF.

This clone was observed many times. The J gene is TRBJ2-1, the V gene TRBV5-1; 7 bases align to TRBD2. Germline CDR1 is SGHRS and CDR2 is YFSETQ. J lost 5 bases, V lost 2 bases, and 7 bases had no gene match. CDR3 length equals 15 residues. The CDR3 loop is CASSLAGLGDNEQFF. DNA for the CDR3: TGCGCCAGCAGCTTAGCGGGGCTCGGAGACAATGAGCAGTTCTTC. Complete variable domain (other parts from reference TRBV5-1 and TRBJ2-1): KAGVTQTPRYLIKTRGQQVTLSCSPISGHRSVSWYQQTPGQGLQFLFEYFSETQRNKGNFPGRFSGRQFSNSRSEMNVSTLELGDSALYLCASSLAGLGDNEQFFGPGTRLTVL.

This chain's CDR3 is CASSETQFANTGELFF. As DNA, the CDR3 is TGTGCCAGCAGTGAGACGCAGTTCGCGAACACCGGGGAGCTGTTTTTT. The chain is built from TRBV2 and TRBJ2-2; the D is unclear. This CDR3 spans 16 amino acids. V was clipped by 3 bases and J by 0 bases, with 11 bases between them. Germline lookup yields CDR1 SNHLY and CDR2 FYNNEI.

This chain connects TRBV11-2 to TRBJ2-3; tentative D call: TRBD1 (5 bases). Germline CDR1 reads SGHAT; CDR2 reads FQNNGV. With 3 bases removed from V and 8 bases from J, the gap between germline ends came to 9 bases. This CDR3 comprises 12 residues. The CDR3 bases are TGTGCCAGCAGCTTGACAGTTTCTACGCAGTATTTT. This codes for CASSLTVSTQYF. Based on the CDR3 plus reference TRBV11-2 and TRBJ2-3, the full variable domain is EAGVAQSPRYKIIEKRQSVAFWCNPISGHATLYWYQQILGQGPKLLIQFQNNGVVDDSQLPKDRFSAERLKGVDSTLKIQPAKLEDSAVYLCASSLTVSTQYFGPGTRLTVL.

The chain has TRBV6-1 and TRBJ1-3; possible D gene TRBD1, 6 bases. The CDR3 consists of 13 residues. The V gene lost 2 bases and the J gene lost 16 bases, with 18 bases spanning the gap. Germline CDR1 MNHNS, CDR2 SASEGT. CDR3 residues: CASSESRGRTGYF. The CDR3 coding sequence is TGTGCCAGCAGTGAAAGTAGGGGACGCACAGGGTATTTT.

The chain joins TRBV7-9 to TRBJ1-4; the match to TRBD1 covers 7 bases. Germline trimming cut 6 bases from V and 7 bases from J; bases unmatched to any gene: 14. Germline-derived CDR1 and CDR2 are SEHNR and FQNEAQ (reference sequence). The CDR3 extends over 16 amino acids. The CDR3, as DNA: TGTGCCAGCAGTCCCATGGACAGGACGTTACTTGAAAAACTGTTTTTT. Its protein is CASSPMDRTLLEKLFF.

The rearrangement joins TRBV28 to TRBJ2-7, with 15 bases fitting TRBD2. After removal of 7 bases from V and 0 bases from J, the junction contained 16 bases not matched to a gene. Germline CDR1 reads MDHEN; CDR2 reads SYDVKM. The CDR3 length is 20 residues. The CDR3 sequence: CASTTGSGTSGRRISYEQYF. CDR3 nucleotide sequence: TGTGCCAGCACCACAGGCTCCGGGACTAGCGGGAGGCGAATCTCCTACGAGCAGTACTTC.

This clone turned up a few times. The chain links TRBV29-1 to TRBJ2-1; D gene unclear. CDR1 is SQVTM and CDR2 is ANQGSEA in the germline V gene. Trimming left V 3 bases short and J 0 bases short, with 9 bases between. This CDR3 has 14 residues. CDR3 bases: TGCAGCGTTGAGAGACTCCCCTCCTACAATGAGCAGTTCTTC. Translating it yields CSVERLPSYNEQFF.

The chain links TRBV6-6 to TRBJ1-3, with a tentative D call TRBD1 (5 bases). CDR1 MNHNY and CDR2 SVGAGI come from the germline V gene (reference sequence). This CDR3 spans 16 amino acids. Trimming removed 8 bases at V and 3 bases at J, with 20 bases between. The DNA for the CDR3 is TGTGCCAGCGCAAAGGTTGAGGGGTCAAGTGGAAACACCATATATTTT. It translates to CASAKVEGSSGNTIYF.

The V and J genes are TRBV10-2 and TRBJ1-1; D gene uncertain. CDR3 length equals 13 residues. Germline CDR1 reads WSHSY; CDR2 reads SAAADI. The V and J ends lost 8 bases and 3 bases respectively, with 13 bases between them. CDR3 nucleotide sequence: TGCGCCAGCGAAACGGAGATTCACACTGAAGCTTTCTTT. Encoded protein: CASETEIHTEAFF.

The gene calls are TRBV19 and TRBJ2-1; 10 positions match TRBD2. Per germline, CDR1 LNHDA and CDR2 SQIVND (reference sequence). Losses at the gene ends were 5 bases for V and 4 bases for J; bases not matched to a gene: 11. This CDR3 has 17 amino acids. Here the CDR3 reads CASSEGSGRPIYNEQFF. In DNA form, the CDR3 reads TGTGCCAGTAGTGAGGGTAGCGGGAGGCCGATTTACAATGAGCAGTTCTTC.

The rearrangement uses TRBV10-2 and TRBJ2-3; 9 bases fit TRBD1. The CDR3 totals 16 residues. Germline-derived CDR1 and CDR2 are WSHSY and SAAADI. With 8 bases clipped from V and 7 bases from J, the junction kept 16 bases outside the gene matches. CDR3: CASFPRDREGGNTQYF. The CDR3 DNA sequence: TGCGCCAGCTTTCCAAGGGACAGGGAGGGCGGGAATACGCAGTATTTT.